This entry is about one T cell receptor (beta chain). Its antigen is unidentified. The sample is drawn from a study of post-analysis software for immune sequencing data. Study context: Several disease courses (relapsing-remitting, secondary progressive and progressive-relapsing) of multiple sclerosis were included.

Presence of unique molecular identifiers characterized the TCR beta cDNA libraries. Out of about 0.95 to 10 million T cells, some 480,000 cDNA molecules were generated. One entry per CDR3 protein results from TCRdb running MiXCR on the PCR reads. Counted here are roughly 430,000 distinct CDR3 sequences, about 40% occurring once; the ten biggest clones make up less than 8%. Study-wide findings and caveats: Patients used about 5 TRBV segments, including TRBV5-6, TRBV5-1 and TRBV20-1, more often than controls. Strong same-batch co-clustering of samples appeared with F measure clustering. Those with multiple sclerosis, the patient group, showed significantly lower normalized Chao1 diversity than controls.

Germline CDR1 and CDR2: MNHEY and SVGEGT. V was pared by 7 bases and J by 7 bases, with 22 bases between. This CDR3 is built from 15 residues. The chain uses TRBV6-2 or TRBV6-3 and TRBJ1-2; D ambiguous. The sequence was obtained from a girl aged 2 to 10 with multiple sclerosis. Source material: blood. The CDR3 nucleotides read TGTGCCAGCACCCACGGTGTTGAAATCTCTTTTGGCTACACCTTC. It specifies CASTHGVEISFGYTF.